These 26 T cell receptor beta chains originate from one sample sequenced in a study of blood T cells in healthy people across ages (dated by TCRdb to about 2015). Receptor libraries were prepared by 5' RACE. Data came from an Illumina HiSeq 2500. The second PCR ran for about 7 to 11 cycles and used a J-beta primer mix along with a sample-barcoded 5' primer. TCRdb handled the public reads itself, with Q25 trimming in fastp and clone calling in MiXCR, and kept productive beta chains. CDR3 protein sequences are deduplicated, and each keeps its most common genes and DNA. This sample gives some 1.4 million distinct CDR3 sequences in total; 42% of them show up just once. Together, the top ten hold roughly 7.9% of the sample. Sequencing used blood. All receptors derive from a young woman in good health.

This rearrangement joins TRBV6-1 to TRBJ2-1; 10 bases agree with TRBD2. The closer fit of TRBJ2-7 to the DNA end suggests the J call may be wrong. The CDR3 has 16 amino acids. Germline values: CDR1 MNHNS, CDR2 SASEGT. The CDR3 spells CASSARGSGGYNEQYF. The CDR3 DNA is TGTGCCAGCAGTGCTCGGGGTAGCGGGGGGTACAATGAGCAGTACTTC.

The J gene is TRBJ1-2, the V gene TRBV6-5; D may be TRBD1 (6 bases). This CDR3 has 15 amino acids. The germline V and J ends were trimmed by 8 bases and 8 bases, with 24 bases remaining between them. The V gene's germline CDR1 is MNHEY and CDR2 SVGAGI. CDR3 protein: CASYGGRILSQGYTF. CDR3 sequence (DNA): TGTGCCAGCTACGGGGGCAGGATTCTCTCCCAAGGCTACACCTTC.

V is TRBV4-2 and J is TRBJ1-4; weak D call: TRBD1 (5 bases). The CDR3 loop spans 17 amino acids. Trimming cost V 1 base and J 7 bases, with 19 bases left between them. Germline assignment: CDR1 LGHNA and CDR2 YNFKEQ. The DNA of the CDR3 is TGTGCCAGCAGCCAAGCCCTGGGCGAGGGGCGGGCTGAAAAACTGTTTTTT. This sequence encodes CASSQALGEGRAEKLFF.

This clonotype has just a few counts. The J gene is TRBJ2-1, the V gene TRBV29-1; no definite D call. From germline, CDR1 is SQVTM and CDR2 ANQGSEA. The CDR3 spans 14 residues. The V end lost 3 bases, the J end lost 5 bases, and 14 bases lay between the germline ends. The CDR3 region has the DNA TGCAGCGTTGAGGGCTGGGGTGGTGACAATGAGCAGTTCTTC. Its translation is CSVEGWGGDNEQFF.

This clonotype occurred many times. The genes are TRBV10-3 and TRBJ1-2, with D possibly matching TRBD1 (5 bases). Trimming cost V 2 bases and J 6 bases, with 13 bases left between them. This CDR3 is 14 amino acids long. Germline V CDR1 and CDR2: ENHRY, SYGVKD. The DNA of the CDR3 is TGTGCCATCAGTGAGAGGGTCAGGGATAATGGCTACACCTTC. This gives the protein CAISERVRDNGYTF.

This clonotype is a singleton in its sample. The germline gene is not matched at one end of the junction; a read error may be the cause. The chain uses TRBV12-3 or TRBV12-4 and TRBJ2-4, with a possible D match to TRBD2 (5 bases). This CDR3 has 13 residues. CDR3 DNA: TGTGCCAGCAGTCTAGCTTCCGGAAACATTCAGTACTTC. It translates to CASSLASGNIQYF.

This chain uses TRBV6-1 with TRBJ1-4; TRBD1 agrees at 7 bases. Germline V lookup: CDR1 MNHNS, CDR2 SASEGT. This CDR3 has 16 residues. J gave up 8 bases and V 2 bases, and 11 bases lay outside the gene matches. The CDR3 reads CASSETRGQADEKLFF. CDR3 coding DNA: TGTGCCAGCAGTGAAACTAGGGGGCAGGCCGACGAAAAACTGTTTTTT.

The chain links TRBV10-3 to TRBJ1-2; D gene ambiguous. The CDR3 extends over 12 amino acids. Trimming pared 8 bases from V and 8 bases from J, leaving 15 bases between. CDR1 and CDR2 from the germline V gene are ENHRY and SYGVKD. CDR3 coding DNA: TGTGCCATCCTGTGGTCCCCTGTCGGCTACACCTTC. Protein product: CAILWSPVGYTF.

The chain uses TRBV14 and TRBJ1-2; 7 positions match TRBD1. Germline V gene sequence: CDR1 SGHDN, CDR2 FVKESK. The ends lost 4 bases at V and 0 bases at J; junction bases unmatched: 5. This CDR3 comprises 15 residues. The CDR3 DNA follows: TGTGCCAGCAGCCGCCGGGACAGCCCTAACTATGGCTACACCTTC. Its translation is CASSRRDSPNYGYTF.

The CDR3 sequence is CSARDGRGGFGIQYF. The DNA for the CDR3 is TGCAGTGCTAGAGATGGGAGGGGAGGTTTTGGCATTCAGTACTTC. The chain links TRBV20-1 to TRBJ2-4; TRBD2 matches 7 bases. From germline, CDR1 is DFQATT and CDR2 SNEGSKA (reference sequence). The V gene end was trimmed by 0 bases and the J gene end by 9 bases; junction bases not matched to a gene: 11. This CDR3 has 15 amino acids.

This clonotype was picked up a small number of times. The V call is TRBV20-1, the J call TRBJ2-3; no clear D gene. The CDR3 is made up of 12 amino acids. Germline assignment: CDR1 DFQATT and CDR2 SNEGSKA (reference sequence). The ends were cut back, 0 bases at V and 13 bases at J, with 14 bases in the middle. The chain's CDR3 is CSARDLEPGEYF. CDR3 in DNA: TGCAGTGCTAGAGATCTCGAACCCGGAGAGTATTTT.

The chain combines TRBV7-9 with TRBJ2-2, with 13 bases identical to TRBD2. V shed 5 bases and J 5 bases; nucleotides not matched to a gene: 11. CDR1 is SEHNR and CDR2 is FQNEAQ in the germline V gene (reference sequence). The CDR3 is 18 amino acids. CDR3 nucleotides: TGTGCCAGCAGCCCGGCCGGACTAGCGGGAGCTCATACCGGGGAGCTGTTTTTT. Translating it yields CASSPAGLAGAHTGELFF.

The chain links TRBV3-1 to TRBJ2-4, with TRBD2 identical over 9 bases. CDR3 length: 16 amino acids. Germline V CDR1 and CDR2: LGHDT, YNNKEL (reference sequence). Trimming cost V 2 bases and J 4 bases; bases outside gene matches: 6. For the CDR3, the DNA is TGTGCCAGCAGCCAACAGCGAACTAGCGGGAAAAACATTCAGTACTTC. Protein: CASSQQRTSGKNIQYF.

This clonotype has more than one count but fewer than ten. V gene TRBV6-5 combines with J gene TRBJ2-3; 10 positions agree with TRBD1. Looked up from germline, CDR1 is MNHEY and CDR2 is SVGAGI. CDR3 size: 22 residues. Germline trimming cut 2 bases from V and 2 bases from J; bases unmatched to any gene: 22. The CDR3 protein is CASSYRYRDRGLAEPNTDTQYF. For the CDR3, the DNA is TGTGCCAGCAGTTACCGTTACCGGGACAGGGGCCTAGCGGAGCCTAACACAGATACGCAGTATTTT.

This clonotype was seen just once. The V and J genes are TRBV12-3 or TRBV12-4 and TRBJ2-7; maybe TRBD1 (5 bases). The CDR3 has 16 residues. Trimming took off 4 bases at V and 0 bases at J, with 16 bases between the two ends. CDR3 bases: TGTGCCAGCAGTTCCACCCTCGTCAGGGCCTCCTACGAGCAGTACTTC. It encodes CASSSTLVRASYEQYF.

This clonotype was counted only a few times. V and J are TRBV6-1 and TRBJ2-5; TRBD2 might be the D (6 bases). From germline, CDR1 is MNHNS and CDR2 SASEGT. Trimming cost V 7 bases and J 13 bases, with 13 bases left between them. The CDR3 runs 10 residues. The CDR3 region has the DNA TGTGCCAGCACCGACCGGGAGTCGTACTTC. Its translation is CASTDRESYF.

The chain couples TRBV20-1 to TRBJ2-5, with TRBD2 identical over 12 bases. Judging by the DNA end, TRBJ2-7 fits better; the J call may be wrong. Germline V lookup: CDR1 DFQATT, CDR2 SNEGSKA (reference sequence). The CDR3 consists of 15 residues. CDR3 bases: TGCAGTGCTAGTCTGACTAGCGGGGGTCCCTACGAGCAGTACTTC. This gives the protein CSASLTSGGPYEQYF.

CDR3 loop: CASRSAGANEQYF. The CDR3 region has the DNA TGTGCCAGCCGGAGCGCCGGCGCGAACGAGCAGTACTTC. The genes are TRBV6-5 and TRBJ2-7, with D unresolved. Trimming left V 8 bases short and J 5 bases short, with 16 bases between. The CDR3 consists of 13 residues. CDR1 is MNHEY, CDR2 SVGAGI, per germline.

This clonotype has a single count. The rearrangement links TRBV11-1 to TRBJ2-7; TRBD2 aligns across 8 bases. Per germline, CDR1 SGHAT and CDR2 FQDESV (reference sequence). Trimming cost V 2 bases and J 2 bases; bases outside gene matches: 5. This CDR3 comprises 15 residues. This CDR3 is CASSLFRGGTYEQYF. CDR3 nucleotide sequence: TGTGCCAGCAGCTTATTTCGGGGGGGTACCTACGAGCAGTACTTC.

The chain's CDR3 is CASSLGLVLAGFSTDTQYF. For the CDR3, the DNA is TGTGCCAGCAGCTTAGGCCTTGTTCTTGCAGGGTTTAGCACAGATACGCAGTATTTT. The chain employs TRBV13 and TRBJ2-3; tentative D call: TRBD1 (5 bases). The CDR3 loop spans 19 amino acids. Germline V gives CDR1 PRHDT, CDR2 FYEKMQ (reference sequence). Trimming cost V 0 bases and J 0 bases, with 19 bases left between them. Filled out from reference TRBV13 and TRBJ2-3, the complete variable domain reads AAGVIQSPRHLIKEKRETATLKCYPIPRHDTVYWYQQGPGQDPQFLISFYEKMQSDKGSIPDRFSAQQFSDYHSELNMSSLELGDSALYFCASSLGLVLAGFSTDTQYFGPGTRLTVL.

The sample holds a few counts of this clonotype. The genes are TRBV7-6 and TRBJ1-5; tentatively, D is TRBD1 (6 bases). V was pared by 8 bases and J by 4 bases, with 12 bases between. The CDR3 is 13 amino acids. From germline, CDR1 is SGHVS and CDR2 FNYEAQ. In nucleotides, the CDR3 is TGTGCCAGCGGGCCAGGGGAAAATCAGCCCCAGCATTTT. It yields the protein CASGPGENQPQHF.

V is TRBV2 and J is TRBJ1-6; the D gene is possibly TRBD1 (5 bases). Germline assignment: CDR1 SNHLY and CDR2 FYNNEI. Trimming removed 6 bases at V and 7 bases at J, with 13 bases between. This CDR3 is built from 14 residues. The CDR3 loop is CASRHDSPNSPLHF. For the CDR3, the DNA is TGTGCCAGCAGACACGACAGTCCAAATTCACCCCTCCACTTT.

This clonotype was picked up one time. The chain recombines TRBV2 with TRBJ2-7; tentatively, D is TRBD2 (6 bases). Germline V gene sequence: CDR1 SNHLY, CDR2 FYNNEI. The V end lost 8 bases, the J end lost 0 bases, and 14 bases lay between the germline ends. This CDR3 region has 14 residues. CDR3 region: CASGGTPVSYEQYF. The CDR3 DNA is TGTGCCAGCGGCGGGACCCCTGTCTCCTACGAGCAGTACTTC.

The chain combines TRBV20-1 with TRBJ2-1, with 7 bases matching TRBD2. V trimming: 5 bases; J trimming: 7 bases; junction bases outside the gene matches: 14. Germline CDR1 is DFQATT and CDR2 is SNEGSKA (reference sequence). This CDR3 is built from 15 residues. CDR3 bases: TGCAGTGCTCCCGCGACTGGGAGGGCCATGAATGAGCAGTTCTTC. Translated: CSAPATGRAMNEQFF.

V and J are TRBV20-1 and TRBJ2-1; D tentatively fits TRBD1 or TRBD2 (5 bases each). This CDR3 has 12 residues. Germline CDR1 is DFQATT and CDR2 is SNEGSKA (reference sequence). V lost 6 bases to trimming and J lost 6 bases, with 12 bases between them. In DNA form, the CDR3 reads TGCAGTGCAGGGGACCAAAGCAATGAGCAGTTCTTC. Translating it yields CSAGDQSNEQFF.

This chain uses TRBV29-1 with TRBJ2-1; 7 bases match TRBD2. The CDR3 covers 14 residues. The germline gives CDR1 SQVTM, CDR2 ANQGSEA. With 1 base clipped from V and 6 bases from J, the junction kept 6 bases outside the gene matches. As DNA, the CDR3 is TGCAGCGTTGAAGGGACTAGTGTCTTCAATGAGCAGTTCTTC. Translating gives CSVEGTSVFNEQFF.